These 20 T cell receptor beta chains share one sample of origin, sequenced in a study of blood T cells in healthy people across ages. The authors ran a second PCR of about 6 to 11 cycles using a sample-barcoded 5' primer and a J-beta primer mix. MiXCR, applied by TCRdb to the 5' RACE reads, yields one record per CDR3 protein. This table has 1.5 million or so distinct CDR3 sequences, around two fifths appearing once. Source material: blood. The source is a woman younger than 35 in good health.

The V call is TRBV28, the J call TRBJ1-5; D is unclear. Germline V gene lookup returns CDR1 MDHEN and CDR2 SYDVKM. The CDR3 has 15 amino acids. With 8 bases removed from V and 1 base from J, the gap between germline ends came to 15 bases. The CDR3 region has the DNA TGTGCCAGCCGTCGATCTCAAGGCAGCAATCAGCCCCAGCATTTT. Translation gives CASRRSQGSNQPQHF.

The chain uses TRBV5-5 and TRBJ2-2; 7 positions agree with TRBD2. The germline V gene encodes CDR1 SGHKS and CDR2 YYEKEE (reference sequence). This CDR3 has 17 residues. V lost 0 bases, J lost 5 bases, and 10 bases stayed unmatched. CDR3 sequence (DNA): TGTGCCAGCAGCTTGGGACTAGCCCTAATTGGAACCGGGGAGCTGTTTTTT. Translating gives CASSLGLALIGTGELFF.

This clonotype was observed a few times. V is TRBV27 and J is TRBJ1-1, with no clear D. Germline V gene sequence: CDR1 MNHEY, CDR2 SMNVEV (reference sequence). The CDR3 is 11 amino acids. V lost 5 bases to trimming and J lost 6 bases, with 7 bases between them. CDR3 in DNA: TGTGCCAGCAGTGCCTTCGCTGAAGCTTTCTTT. This encodes CASSAFAEAFF.

This clonotype has more than one count but fewer than ten. The chain combines TRBV7-3 with TRBJ2-7, with D possibly matching TRBD2 (5 bases). V lost 1 base to trimming and J lost 6 bases, with 10 bases between them. The germline V gene has CDR1 SGHTA and CDR2 FQGTGA. The CDR3 consists of 13 residues. CDR3 residues: CASSLSLEGEQYF. CDR3 bases: TGTGCCAGCAGCTTAAGTCTAGAGGGCGAGCAGTACTTC.

The CDR3 is CSASDRAINEQFF. CDR3 nucleotide sequence: TGCAGTGCCTCGGACAGGGCGATCAATGAGCAGTTCTTC. The chain is built from TRBV20-1 and TRBJ2-1; 8 bases are shared with TRBD1. Germline assignment: CDR1 DFQATT and CDR2 SNEGSKA (reference sequence). There are 13 residues in the CDR3. The trim removed 6 bases at V and 6 bases at J, leaving 7 bases unmatched.

Notes on this clonotype: One end of the junction fails to match germline, which may point to a read error. This chain connects TRBV14 to TRBJ2-7; 11 bases line up with TRBD2. The CDR3 has 15 amino acids. CDR1 is SGHDN and CDR2 is FVKESK in the germline V gene. The CDR3 nucleotides read TGTCCCAGCAGCCCCGGGACTAGCGGTGCCTACGAGCAGTACTTC. Protein: CPSSPGTSGAYEQYF.

This clonotype was observed a few times. The chain combines TRBV12-3 or TRBV12-4 with TRBJ2-3; perhaps TRBD1 as D (6 bases). The length of the CDR3 is 17 residues. V was trimmed by 5 bases and J by 2 bases, leaving 20 bases between them. CDR3 coding DNA: TGTGCCAGCAGTCCCCTAACCGGGACATTCCTCACAGATACGCAGTATTTT. Protein product: CASSPLTGTFLTDTQYF.

On this clonotype itself: One end of the junction is discordant with germline, which a read error may explain. CDR3: CASGFGLDVDEQFF. The CDR3 DNA sequence: TGCGCCAGCGGCTTCGGACTAGATGTGGATGAGCAGTTCTTC. The chain has TRBV5-1 and TRBJ2-1; 7 nucleotides line up with TRBD2. Germline assignment: CDR1 SGHRS and CDR2 YFSETQ. CDR3 length: 14 residues.

This clonotype was picked up a small number of times. This CDR3 is CASSYRGQGEKLFF. The CDR3 region has the DNA TGTGCCAGCAGTTACAGGGGGCAGGGTGAAAAACTGTTTTTT. The genes are TRBV6-5 and TRBJ1-4, with 7 bases that match TRBD1. This CDR3 contains 14 residues. Germline V gene lookup returns CDR1 MNHEY and CDR2 SVGAGI. The junction had 4 bases not matched to a gene; V was cut back by 2 bases and J by 7 bases.

The chain recombines TRBV12-3 or TRBV12-4 with TRBJ2-5, with 13 bases matching TRBD2. With V trimmed by 5 bases and J by 11 bases, 14 bases remained unmatched. The CDR3 spans 16 residues. CDR3 nucleotide sequence: TGTGCCAGCAGTCCCGGACTAGCGGGAGTTGCAGGGGAGCAGTACTTC. Amino acids: CASSPGLAGVAGEQYF.

This clonotype was seen once. The chain has TRBV5-1 and TRBJ2-1; D is tentatively TRBD1 or TRBD2 (6 bases each). V was shortened by 0 bases and J by 8 bases, with 15 bases between the two germline ends. This CDR3 contains 15 residues. The germline gives CDR1 SGHRS, CDR2 YFSETQ. The DNA of the CDR3 is TGCGCCAGCAGCTTGGAGGCCCGGGGGCTGGATGAGCAGTTCTTC. Residues: CASSLEARGLDEQFF. Filled out from reference TRBV5-1 and TRBJ2-1, the complete variable domain reads KAGVTQTPRYLIKTRGQQVTLSCSPISGHRSVSWYQQTPGQGLQFLFEYFSETQRNKGNFPGRFSGRQFSNSRSEMNVSTLELGDSALYLCASSLEARGLDEQFFGPGTRLTVL.

In its sample, this clonotype was seen many times. The rearrangement uses TRBV12-3 or TRBV12-4 and TRBJ1-5; the match to TRBD1 covers 9 bases. The CDR3 spans 16 residues. With 5 bases clipped from V and 5 bases from J, the junction kept 10 bases outside the gene matches. The CDR3 DNA reads as TGTGCCAGCAGTCCACAGGGACAGGGCCGGGATCAGCCCCAGCATTTT. Translated, it gives CASSPQGQGRDQPQHF.

The chain has TRBV3-1 and TRBJ2-3; D may match TRBD1 or TRBD2 (6 bases each). Trimming shortened V by 1 base and J by 5 bases, and 13 bases separated the two germline ends. CDR1 LGHDT and CDR2 YNNKEL come from the germline V gene (reference sequence). The CDR3 runs to 15 residues. The CDR3 loop reads CASSQAGGLGDTQYF. Here the CDR3 DNA reads TGTGCCAGCAGCCAAGCTGGGGGGCTCGGAGATACGCAGTATTTT.

Only a few counts were recorded for this clonotype. The rearrangement joins TRBV20-1 to TRBJ1-5, with 9 nucleotides matching TRBD1. After removal of 6 bases from V and 5 bases from J, the junction contained 11 bases not matched to a gene. Germline-derived CDR1 and CDR2 are DFQATT and SNEGSKA (reference sequence). This CDR3 comprises 15 residues. The CDR3 loop is CSANEPGTGYQPQHF. The CDR3 nucleotides read TGCAGTGCAAACGAACCCGGGACAGGGTATCAGCCCCAGCATTTT.

The V and J genes are TRBV6-1 and TRBJ2-3; 13 bases fit TRBD2. CDR3 length equals 15 residues. Germline V gene data show CDR1 as MNHNS and CDR2 as SASEGT. V was clipped by 2 bases and J by 5 bases; unmatched bases: 1. The CDR3 protein is CASSERTSGRDTQYF. In nucleotides, the CDR3 is TGTGCCAGCAGTGAAAGGACTAGCGGGAGAGATACGCAGTATTTT.

The chain combines TRBV20-1 with TRBJ2-3; 9 nucleotides agree with TRBD2. V lost 4 bases and J lost 6; bases outside the gene matches: 8. CDR3 size: 14 residues. Germline assignment: CDR1 DFQATT and CDR2 SNEGSKA (reference sequence). The CDR3 is CSATRLAVQDTQYF. The DNA of the CDR3 is TGCAGTGCTACCCGACTAGCGGTTCAGGATACGCAGTATTTT.

The chain employs TRBV6-6 and TRBJ2-1; TRBD2 aligns across 11 bases. Germline V CDR1 and CDR2: MNHNY, SVGAGI (reference sequence). The CDR3 runs 17 residues. The V and J ends lost 5 bases and 0 bases, in that order; junction bases with no gene match: 6. Here the CDR3 DNA reads TGTGCCAGCAGTCTTACTAGCGGGGGCCTCTCCTACAATGAGCAGTTCTTC. As protein: CASSLTSGGLSYNEQFF.

The chain combines TRBV27 with TRBJ1-1; 9 bases line up with TRBD1. The CDR3 is made up of 16 amino acids. V dropped 2 bases and J dropped 5; count of bases not matched to a gene: 9. CDR1 is MNHEY and CDR2 is SMNVEV in the germline V gene (reference sequence). The CDR3 reads CASSLLPGQGVTEAFF. CDR3 bases: TGTGCCAGCAGTTTACTCCCGGGACAGGGAGTTACTGAAGCTTTCTTT.

This clonotype has just a few counts. This sequence joins TRBV4-1 and TRBJ1-2; D gene uncertain. The CDR3 is 13 amino acids. Germline CDR1 reads MGHRA; CDR2 reads YSYEKL. V shed 8 bases and J shed 0 bases, with 10 bases lying between them. CDR3 sequence reads: CASRAEPNYGYTF. In DNA, the CDR3 is TGCGCCAGCCGGGCAGAACCTAACTATGGCTACACCTTC.

The chain links TRBV7-9 to TRBJ2-2, with D tentatively TRBD1 (5 bases). The CDR3 sequence is 16 residues long. Trimming stripped 1 base from V and 1 base from J, with 10 bases between. The germline gives CDR1 SEHNR, CDR2 FQNEAQ (reference sequence). The CDR3 is CASSLGWQGNTGELFF. The CDR3 nucleotides read TGTGCCAGCAGCTTAGGTTGGCAGGGGAACACCGGGGAGCTGTTTTTT.